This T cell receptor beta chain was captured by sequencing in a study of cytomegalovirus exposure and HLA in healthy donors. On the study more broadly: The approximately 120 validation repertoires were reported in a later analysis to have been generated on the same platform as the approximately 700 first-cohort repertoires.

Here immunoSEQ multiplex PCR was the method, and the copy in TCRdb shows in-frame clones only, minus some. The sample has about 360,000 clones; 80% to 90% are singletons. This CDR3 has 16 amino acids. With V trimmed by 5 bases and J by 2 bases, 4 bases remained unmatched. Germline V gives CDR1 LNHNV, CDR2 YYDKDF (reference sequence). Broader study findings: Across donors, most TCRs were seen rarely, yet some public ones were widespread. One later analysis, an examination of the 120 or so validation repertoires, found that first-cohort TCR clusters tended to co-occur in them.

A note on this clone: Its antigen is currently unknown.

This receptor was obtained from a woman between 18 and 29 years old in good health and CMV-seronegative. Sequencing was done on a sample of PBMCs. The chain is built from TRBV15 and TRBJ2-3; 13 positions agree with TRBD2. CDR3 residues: CATSVLAGGYTDTQYF. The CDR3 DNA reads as TGTGCCACCAGCGTACTAGCGGGGGGGTACACAGATACGCAGTATTTT.